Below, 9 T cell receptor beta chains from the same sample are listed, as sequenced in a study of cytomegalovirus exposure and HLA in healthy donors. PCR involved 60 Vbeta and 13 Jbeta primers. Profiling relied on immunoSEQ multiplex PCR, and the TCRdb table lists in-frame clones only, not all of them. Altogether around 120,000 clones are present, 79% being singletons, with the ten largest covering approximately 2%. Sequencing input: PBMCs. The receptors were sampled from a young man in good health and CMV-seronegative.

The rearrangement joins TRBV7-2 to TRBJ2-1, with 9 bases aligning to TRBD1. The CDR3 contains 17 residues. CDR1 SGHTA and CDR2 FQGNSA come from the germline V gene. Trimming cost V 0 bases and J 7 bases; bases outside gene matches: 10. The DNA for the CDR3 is TGTGCCAGCAGCTTAGCTCCCGGGACAGGGTTTCAGAATGAGCAGTTCTTC. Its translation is CASSLAPGTGFQNEQFF. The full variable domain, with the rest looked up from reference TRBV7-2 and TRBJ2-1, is GAGVSQSPSNKVTEKGKDVELRCDPISGHTALYWYRQSLGQGLEFLIYFQGNSAPDKSGLPSDRFSAERTGGSVSTLTIQRTQQEDSAVYLCASSLAPGTGFQNEQFFGPGTRLTVL.

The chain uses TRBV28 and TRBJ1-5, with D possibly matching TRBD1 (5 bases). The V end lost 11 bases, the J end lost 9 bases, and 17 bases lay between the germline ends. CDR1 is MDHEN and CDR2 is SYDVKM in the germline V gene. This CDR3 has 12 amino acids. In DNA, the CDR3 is TGTGCCGCCGGGACGGGGGTCGGGCCCCAGCATTTT. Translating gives CAAGTGVGPQHF.

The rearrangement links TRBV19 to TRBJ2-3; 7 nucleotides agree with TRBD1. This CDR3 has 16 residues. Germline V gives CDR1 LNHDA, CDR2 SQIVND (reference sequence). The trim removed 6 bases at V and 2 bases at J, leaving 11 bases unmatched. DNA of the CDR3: TGTGCCAGTAGAACCGGGACAGAGAAGTCCACAGATACGCAGTATTTT. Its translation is CASRTGTEKSTDTQYF. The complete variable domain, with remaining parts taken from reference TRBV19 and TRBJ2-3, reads DGGITQSPKYLFRKEGQNVTLSCEQNLNHDAMYWYRQDPGQGLRLIYYSQIVNDFQKGDIAEGYSVSREKKESFPLTVTSAQKNPTAFYLCASRTGTEKSTDTQYFGPGTRLTVL.

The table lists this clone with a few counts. The CDR3 sequence is CASSLVSGQGTEAFF. DNA for the CDR3: TGCGCCAGCAGCTTGGTATCTGGACAGGGCACTGAAGCTTTCTTT. The V and J genes are TRBV5-1 and TRBJ1-1, with TRBD1 identical over 8 bases. Germline assignment: CDR1 SGHRS and CDR2 YFSETQ. V was pared by 0 bases and J by 4 bases, with 5 bases of the junction left unmatched. This CDR3 is built from 15 residues. Drawing the rest from reference TRBV5-1 and TRBJ1-1, the complete variable domain is KAGVTQTPRYLIKTRGQQVTLSCSPISGHRSVSWYQQTPGQGLQFLFEYFSETQRNKGNFPGRFSGRQFSNSRSEMNVSTLELGDSALYLCASSLVSGQGTEAFFGQGTRLTVV.

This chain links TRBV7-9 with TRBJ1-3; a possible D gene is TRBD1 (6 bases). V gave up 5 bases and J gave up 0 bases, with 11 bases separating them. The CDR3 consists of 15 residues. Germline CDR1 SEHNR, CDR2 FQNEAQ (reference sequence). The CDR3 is CASSQDRSSGNTIYF. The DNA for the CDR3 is TGTGCCAGCAGCCAAGACAGGAGCTCTGGAAACACCATATATTTT.

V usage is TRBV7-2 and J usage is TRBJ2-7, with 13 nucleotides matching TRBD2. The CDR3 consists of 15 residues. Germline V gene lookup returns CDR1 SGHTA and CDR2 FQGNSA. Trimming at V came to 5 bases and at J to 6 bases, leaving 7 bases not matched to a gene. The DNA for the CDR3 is TGTGCCAGCAGCGCCGGGACTAGCGGGATTTCCGAGCAGTACTTC. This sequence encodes CASSAGTSGISEQYF.

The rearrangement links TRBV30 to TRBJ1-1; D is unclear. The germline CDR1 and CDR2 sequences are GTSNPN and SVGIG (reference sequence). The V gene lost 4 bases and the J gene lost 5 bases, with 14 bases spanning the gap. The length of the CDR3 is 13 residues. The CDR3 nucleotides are TGTGCCTGGATGGTCGGAGGCCAGACTGAAGCTTTCTTT. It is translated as CAWMVGGQTEAFF.

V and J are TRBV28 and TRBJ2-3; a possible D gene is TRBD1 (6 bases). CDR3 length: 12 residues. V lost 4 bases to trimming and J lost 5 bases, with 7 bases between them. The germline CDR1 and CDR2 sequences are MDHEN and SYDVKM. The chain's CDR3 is CASSSRGDTQYF. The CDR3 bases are TGTGCCAGCAGTTCCAGGGGAGATACGCAGTATTTT.

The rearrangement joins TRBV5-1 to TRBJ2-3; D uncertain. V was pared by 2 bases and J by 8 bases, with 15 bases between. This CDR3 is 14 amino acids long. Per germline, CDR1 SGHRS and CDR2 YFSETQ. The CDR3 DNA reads TGCGCCAGCAGCTTATCTACCGGAGCTCGTACGCAGTATTTT. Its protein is CASSLSTGARTQYF.